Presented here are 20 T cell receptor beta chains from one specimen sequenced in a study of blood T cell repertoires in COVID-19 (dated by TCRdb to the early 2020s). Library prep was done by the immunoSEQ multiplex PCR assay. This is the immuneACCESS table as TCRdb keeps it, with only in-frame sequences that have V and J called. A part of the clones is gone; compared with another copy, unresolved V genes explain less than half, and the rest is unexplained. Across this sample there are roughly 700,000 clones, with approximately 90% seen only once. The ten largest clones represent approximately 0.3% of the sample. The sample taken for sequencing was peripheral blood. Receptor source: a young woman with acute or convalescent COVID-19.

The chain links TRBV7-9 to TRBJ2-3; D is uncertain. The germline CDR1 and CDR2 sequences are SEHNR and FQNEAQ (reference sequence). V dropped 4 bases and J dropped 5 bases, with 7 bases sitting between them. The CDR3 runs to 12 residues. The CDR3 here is CASSWARDTQYF. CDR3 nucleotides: TGTGCCAGCAGCTGGGCCCGAGATACGCAGTATTTT.

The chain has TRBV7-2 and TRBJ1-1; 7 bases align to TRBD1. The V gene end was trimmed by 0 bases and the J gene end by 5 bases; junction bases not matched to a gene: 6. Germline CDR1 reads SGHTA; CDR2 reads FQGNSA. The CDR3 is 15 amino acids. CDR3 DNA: TGTGCCAGCAGCTTAGCAGGAGGGGGCTTTACTGAAGCTTTCTTT. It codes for CASSLAGGGFTEAFF.

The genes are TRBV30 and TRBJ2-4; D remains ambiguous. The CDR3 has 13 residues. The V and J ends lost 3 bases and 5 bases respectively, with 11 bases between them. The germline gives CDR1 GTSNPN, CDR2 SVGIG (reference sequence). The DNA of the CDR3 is TGTGCCTGGAGCCTACTCACCCAAAACATTCAGTACTTC. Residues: CAWSLLTQNIQYF.

The CDR3 DNA is TGTGCCAGCAGGGGGACAGGTATCAATGGCTACACCTTC. Translating gives CASRGTGINGYTF. The chain couples TRBV27 to TRBJ1-2; 8 positions match TRBD1. CDR1 is MNHEY, CDR2 SMNVEV, per germline (reference sequence). The trim removed 6 bases at V and 6 bases at J, leaving 6 bases unmatched. CDR3 length: 13 amino acids.

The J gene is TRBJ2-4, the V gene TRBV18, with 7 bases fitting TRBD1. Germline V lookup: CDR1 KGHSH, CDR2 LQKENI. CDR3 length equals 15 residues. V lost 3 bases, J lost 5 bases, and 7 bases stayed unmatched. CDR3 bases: TGTGCCAGCTCACCTCGCTTAGGGACAGAAAACATTCAGTACTTC. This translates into CASSPRLGTENIQYF.

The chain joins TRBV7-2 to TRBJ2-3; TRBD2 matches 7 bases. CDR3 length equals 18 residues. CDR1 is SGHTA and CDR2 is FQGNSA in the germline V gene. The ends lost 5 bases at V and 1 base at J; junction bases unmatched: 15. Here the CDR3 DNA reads TGTGCCAGCAGCGCGCAGGCTAGCGGATTCCTCCGCACAGATACGCAGTATTTT. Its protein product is CASSAQASGFLRTDTQYF.

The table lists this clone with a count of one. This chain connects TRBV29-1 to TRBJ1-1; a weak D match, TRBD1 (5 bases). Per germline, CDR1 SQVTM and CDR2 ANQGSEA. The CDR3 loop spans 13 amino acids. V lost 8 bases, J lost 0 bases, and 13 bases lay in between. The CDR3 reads CSSEQAMNTEAFF. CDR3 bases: TGCAGCTCAGAACAGGCCATGAACACTGAAGCTTTCTTT.

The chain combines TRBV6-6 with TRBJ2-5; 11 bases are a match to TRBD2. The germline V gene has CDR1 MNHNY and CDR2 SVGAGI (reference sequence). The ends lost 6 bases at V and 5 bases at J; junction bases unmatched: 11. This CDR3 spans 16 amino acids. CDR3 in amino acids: CASSSTSGGSWETQYF. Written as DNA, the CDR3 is TGTGCCAGCAGCAGCACTAGCGGGGGAAGTTGGGAGACCCAGTACTTC.

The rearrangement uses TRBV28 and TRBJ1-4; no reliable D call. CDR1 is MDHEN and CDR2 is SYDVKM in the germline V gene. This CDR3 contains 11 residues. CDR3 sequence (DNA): TGTGCTCTAGCCTCAGGTGAAAAACTGTTTTTT. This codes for CALASGEKLFF.

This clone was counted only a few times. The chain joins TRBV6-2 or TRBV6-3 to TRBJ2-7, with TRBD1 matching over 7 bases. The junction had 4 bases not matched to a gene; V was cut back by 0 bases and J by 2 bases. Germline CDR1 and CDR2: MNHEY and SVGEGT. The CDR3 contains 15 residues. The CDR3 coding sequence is TGTGCCAGCAGTTACTCTGAGACAGGGACCTACGAGCAGTACTTC. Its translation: CASSYSETGTYEQYF.

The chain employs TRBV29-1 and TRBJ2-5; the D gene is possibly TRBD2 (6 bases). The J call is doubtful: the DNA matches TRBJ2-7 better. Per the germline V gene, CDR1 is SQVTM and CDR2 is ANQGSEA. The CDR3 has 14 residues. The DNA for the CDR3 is TGCAGCGTTGAGGGAGGATCCGGAGTCTACGAGCAGTACTTC. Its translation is CSVEGGSGVYEQYF.

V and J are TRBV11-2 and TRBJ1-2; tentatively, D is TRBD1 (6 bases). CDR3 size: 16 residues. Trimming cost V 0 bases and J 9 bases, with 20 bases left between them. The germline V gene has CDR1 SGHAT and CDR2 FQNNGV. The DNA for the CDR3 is TGTGCCAGCAGCTTAGATCTCAGGGGACCTCTATGGAGCTACACCTTC. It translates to CASSLDLRGPLWSYTF.

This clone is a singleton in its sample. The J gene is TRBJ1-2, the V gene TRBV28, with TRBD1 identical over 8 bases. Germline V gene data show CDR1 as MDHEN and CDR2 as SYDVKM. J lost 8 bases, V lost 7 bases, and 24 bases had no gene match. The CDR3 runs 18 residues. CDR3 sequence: CASNPPPHRRTGRSGYTF. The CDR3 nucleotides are TGTGCCAGCAACCCTCCCCCCCACCGTCGGACAGGGCGGTCGGGCTACACCTTC.

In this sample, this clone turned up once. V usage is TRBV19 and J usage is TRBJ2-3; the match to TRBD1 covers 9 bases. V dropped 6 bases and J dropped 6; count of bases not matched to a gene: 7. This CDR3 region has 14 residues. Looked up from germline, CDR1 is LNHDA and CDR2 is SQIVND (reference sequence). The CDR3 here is CASRQDRGEDTQYF. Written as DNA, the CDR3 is TGTGCCAGTAGGCAGGACAGGGGTGAGGATACGCAGTATTTT.

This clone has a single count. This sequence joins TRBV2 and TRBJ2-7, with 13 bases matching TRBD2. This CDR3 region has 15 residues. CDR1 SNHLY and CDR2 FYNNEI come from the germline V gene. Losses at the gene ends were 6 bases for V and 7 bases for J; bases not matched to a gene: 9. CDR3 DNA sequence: TGTGCCAGCAGGGGACTAGCGGGGAAAATGGGAGAGCAGTACTTC. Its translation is CASRGLAGKMGEQYF.

The CDR3 here is CASSRRISGSESYEQYF. The CDR3, as DNA: TGCGCCAGCAGCCGGAGGATTAGCGGGAGCGAGTCCTACGAGCAGTACTTC. The rearrangement links TRBV4-3 to TRBJ2-7, with TRBD2 matching over 9 bases. Germline V gene lookup returns CDR1 LGHNA and CDR2 YSLEER. The V and J ends lost 4 bases and 1 base, in that order; junction bases with no gene match: 11. The CDR3 is 17 residues long.

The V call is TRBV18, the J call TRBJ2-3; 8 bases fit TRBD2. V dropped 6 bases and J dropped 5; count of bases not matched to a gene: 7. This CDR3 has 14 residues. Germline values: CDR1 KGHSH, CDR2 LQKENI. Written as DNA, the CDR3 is TGTGCCAGCTCCACGACTAGCGAAGGAGATACGCAGTATTTT. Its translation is CASSTTSEGDTQYF. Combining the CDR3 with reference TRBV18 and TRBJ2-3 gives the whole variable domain NAGVMQNPRHLVRRRGQEARLRCSPMKGHSHVYWYRQLPEEGLKFMVYLQKENIIDESGMPKERFSAEFPKEGPSILRIQQVVRGDSAAYFCASSTTSEGDTQYFGPGTRLTVL.

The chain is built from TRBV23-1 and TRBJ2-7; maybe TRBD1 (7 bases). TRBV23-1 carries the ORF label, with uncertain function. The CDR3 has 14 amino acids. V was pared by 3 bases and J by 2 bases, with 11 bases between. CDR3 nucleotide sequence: TGCGCCAGCAGTCAGCAGGGGGGAACCTACGAGCAGTACTTC. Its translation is CASSQQGGTYEQYF.

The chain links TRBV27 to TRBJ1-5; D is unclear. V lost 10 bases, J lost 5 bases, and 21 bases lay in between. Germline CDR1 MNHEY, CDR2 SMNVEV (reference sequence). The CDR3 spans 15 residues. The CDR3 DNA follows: TGTGCCACCCCCTTGAGGGTGCATATCGATCAGCCCCAGCATTTT. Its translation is CATPLRVHIDQPQHF.

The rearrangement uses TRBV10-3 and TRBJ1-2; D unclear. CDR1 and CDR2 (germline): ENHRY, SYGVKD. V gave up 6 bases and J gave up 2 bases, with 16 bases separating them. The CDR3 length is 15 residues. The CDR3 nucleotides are TGTGCCATCAGCCCGGGGAGGTTACGCAACTATGGCTACACCTTC. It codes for CAISPGRLRNYGYTF.